This is a list of T cell receptor beta chains from one sample in a study of blood T cell repertoires in COVID-19. The table came from immunoSEQ multiplex PCR; TCRdb's copy has only in-frame clones and leaves some out. The profile covers approximately 220,000 clones, with roughly 90% appearing a single time and about 15% taken by the ten largest. The sample comprised PBMCs or T cells enriched from blood (not recorded which). These receptors all come from a man aged 30-40 years who had been exposed to COVID-19. Each CDR3 is given with its conserved first and last residue. Fields, in order: CDR3 protein, CDR3 DNA, V gene, D gene, J gene, CDR3 length, clone size. The D gene is left open where the match is weak. Clone sizes are given selectively: once, few, many, or a class where the clone is expanded.

CDR3aa: CASTRNRDLNTGELFF
CDR3nt: TGTGCCAGCACTCGAAACCGGGACTTAAACACCGGGGAGCTGTTTTTT
v_gene: TRBV2
d_gene: NA
j_gene: TRBJ2-2
len: 16
abundance: NA

CDR3aa: CASSQGTGGLDEQYF
CDR3nt: TGTGCCAGTAGTCAGGGGACAGGGGGCTTGGACGAGCAGTACTTC
v_gene: TRBV19
d_gene: TRBD1
j_gene: TRBJ2-7
len: 15
abundance: NA

CDR3aa: CATLRQYSNQPQHF
CDR3nt: TGTGCCACCCTCCGACAGTATAGCAATCAGCCCCAGCATTTT
v_gene: TRBV24-1
d_gene: NA
j_gene: TRBJ1-5
len: 14
abundance: NA

CDR3aa: CASSYSIRVNQPQHF
CDR3nt: TGTGCCAGCAGTTACTCGATCAGGGTCAATCAGCCCCAGCATTTT
v_gene: TRBV6-7
d_gene: NA
j_gene: TRBJ1-5
len: 15
abundance: NA

CDR3aa: CASSLVGGAETQYF
CDR3nt: TGTGCCAGCAGCCTAGTAGGGGGGGCCGAGACCCAGTACTTC
v_gene: TRBV7-2
d_gene: NA
j_gene: TRBJ2-5
len: 14
abundance: few

CDR3aa: CASSLVRGADHGYTF
CDR3nt: TGTGCCAGCAGCTTAGTTCGCGGGGCAGACCATGGCTACACCTTC
v_gene: TRBV13
d_gene: NA
j_gene: TRBJ1-2
len: 15
abundance: NA

CDR3aa: CASSMGDRVGETQYF
CDR3nt: TGTGCCAGTAGTATGGGGGACAGGGTGGGAGAGACCCAGTACTTC
v_gene: TRBV19
d_gene: TRBD1
j_gene: TRBJ2-5
len: 15
abundance: NA

CDR3aa: CSVGQGLVYGYTF
CDR3nt: TGCAGCGTTGGGCAGGGGCTAGTCTATGGCTACACCTTC
v_gene: TRBV29-1
d_gene: NA
j_gene: TRBJ1-2
len: 13
abundance: NA

CDR3aa: CASSRDSSTNEKLFF
CDR3nt: TGTGCCAGCAGCCGAGACAGTTCAACTAATGAAAAACTGTTTTTT
v_gene: TRBV4-2
d_gene: NA
j_gene: TRBJ1-4
len: 15
abundance: NA

CDR3aa: CASSVVERDANYGYTF
CDR3nt: TGTGCCAGCAGCGTAGTGGAACGGGATGCTAACTATGGCTACACCTTC
v_gene: TRBV9
d_gene: NA
j_gene: TRBJ1-2
len: 16
abundance: NA

CDR3aa: CARSSLRTGEQYF
CDR3nt: TGTGCCAGAAGCTCCCTACGGACAGGGGAGCAGTACTTC
v_gene: TRBV5-3
d_gene: TRBD1
j_gene: TRBJ2-7
len: 13
abundance: NA

CDR3aa: CASSFRTGSSGYTF
CDR3nt: TGTGCCAGCAGCTTCAGGACAGGGTCCTCCGGCTACACCTTC
v_gene: TRBV5-4
d_gene: TRBD1
j_gene: TRBJ1-2
len: 14
abundance: NA

CDR3aa: CASSLIRHISYEQYF
CDR3nt: TGTGCCAGCAGCTTAATAAGACATATCTCCTACGAGCAGTACTTC
v_gene: TRBV7-8
d_gene: NA
j_gene: TRBJ2-7
len: 15
abundance: NA

CDR3aa: CASSAGFKETQYF
CDR3nt: TGTGCCAGCAGTGCGGGGTTTAAAGAGACCCAGTACTTC
v_gene: TRBV12-3/TRBV12-4
d_gene: NA
j_gene: TRBJ2-5
len: 13
abundance: NA

CDR3aa: CASSLAGGSGNTIYF
CDR3nt: TGCGCCAGCAGCTTGGCCGGGGGGTCTGGAAACACCATATATTTT
v_gene: TRBV5-1
d_gene: NA
j_gene: TRBJ1-3
len: 15
abundance: NA

CDR3aa: CASSESGTGYSNQPQHF
CDR3nt: TGTGCCAGCAGTGAGTCCGGGACAGGTTATAGCAATCAGCCCCAGCATTTT
v_gene: TRBV2
d_gene: TRBD1
j_gene: TRBJ1-5
len: 17
abundance: NA

CDR3aa: CASSAPGLAVNTGELFF
CDR3nt: TGTGCCAGCAGCGCACCGGGACTAGCGGTTAACACCGGGGAGCTGTTTTTT
v_gene: TRBV9
d_gene: TRBD2
j_gene: TRBJ2-2
len: 17
abundance: NA

CDR3aa: CASSPPSTSGGALEQFF
CDR3nt: TGTGCCAGCTCACCTCCATCGACTAGCGGGGGGGCCCTTGAGCAGTTCTTC
v_gene: TRBV18
d_gene: TRBD2
j_gene: TRBJ2-1
len: 17
abundance: NA

CDR3aa: CASSFSGTEAFF
CDR3nt: TGTGCCAGCAGCTTTTCAGGAACTGAAGCTTTCTTT
v_gene: TRBV7-9
d_gene: NA
j_gene: TRBJ1-1
len: 12
abundance: NA

CDR3aa: CASSPQGGPDTQYF
CDR3nt: TGTGCCAGCAGCCCCCAAGGCGGTCCAGATACGCAGTATTTT
v_gene: TRBV9
d_gene: NA
j_gene: TRBJ2-3
len: 14
abundance: NA

CDR3aa: CASSPGGAYMKGYTF
CDR3nt: TGTGCCAGCTCGCCGGGGGGCGCTTACATGAAGGGCTACACCTTC
v_gene: TRBV5-4
d_gene: NA
j_gene: TRBJ1-2
len: 15
abundance: once

CDR3aa: CASSPGRTSGNTIYF
CDR3nt: TGTGCCAGCTCACCGGGGAGGACCTCTGGAAACACCATATATTTT
v_gene: TRBV18
d_gene: NA
j_gene: TRBJ1-3
len: 15
abundance: NA

CDR3aa: CASSFLQGNYGYTF
CDR3nt: TGTGCCAGCAGTTTCCTACAGGGAAACTATGGCTACACCTTC
v_gene: TRBV6-9
d_gene: NA
j_gene: TRBJ1-2
len: 14
abundance: NA

CDR3aa: CASSASSGGGTQYF
CDR3nt: TGCGCCAGCAGTGCGTCTAGCGGGGGAGGAACGCAGTATTTT
v_gene: TRBV10-1
d_gene: TRBD2
j_gene: TRBJ2-3
len: 14
abundance: NA

CDR3aa: CASSRGQGGAGSNSPLHF
CDR3nt: TGCGCCAGCAGCAGGGGACAGGGTGGAGCAGGGAGTAATTCACCCCTCCACTTT
v_gene: TRBV5-1
d_gene: TRBD1
j_gene: TRBJ1-6
len: 18
abundance: NA

CDR3aa: CASSLVAGDTEAFF
CDR3nt: TGTGCCAGCAGCTTAGTAGCGGGTGACACTGAAGCTTTCTTT
v_gene: TRBV11-3
d_gene: NA
j_gene: TRBJ1-1
len: 14
abundance: NA

CDR3aa: CASSTRDNYYGYTF
CDR3nt: TGTGCCAGTAGTACCCGGGACAACTACTATGGCTACACCTTC
v_gene: TRBV19
d_gene: NA
j_gene: TRBJ1-2
len: 14
abundance: NA

CDR3aa: CASSLSRGGGEQFF
CDR3nt: TGCGCCAGCAGCCTATCAAGGGGGGGCGGTGAGCAGTTCTTC
v_gene: TRBV4-1
d_gene: NA
j_gene: TRBJ2-1
len: 14
abundance: once

CDR3aa: CASSRDRGPGYTF
CDR3nt: TGTGCCAGCAGCCGGGACAGGGGGCCAGGCTACACCTTC
v_gene: TRBV5-4
d_gene: TRBD1
j_gene: TRBJ1-2
len: 13
abundance: once

CDR3aa: CASTGGGSSYNEQFF
CDR3nt: TGTGCCAGCACGGGGGGAGGGAGCTCCTACAATGAGCAGTTCTTC
v_gene: TRBV19
d_gene: TRBD2
j_gene: TRBJ2-1
len: 15
abundance: once

CDR3aa: CSVTGGGAADTQYF
CDR3nt: TGCAGCGTTACCGGCGGGGGGGCCGCAGATACGCAGTATTTT
v_gene: TRBV29-1
d_gene: TRBD2
j_gene: TRBJ2-3
len: 14
abundance: NA

CDR3aa: CASSLAGNSNQPQHF
CDR3nt: TGTGCCAGCAGCTTAGCCGGGAACAGCAATCAGCCCCAGCATTTT
v_gene: TRBV7-8
d_gene: NA
j_gene: TRBJ1-5
len: 15
abundance: NA

CDR3aa: CASSPRDRDEQYF
CDR3nt: TGTGCCAGTAGTCCACGGGACAGGGACGAGCAGTACTTC
v_gene: TRBV19
d_gene: TRBD1
j_gene: TRBJ2-7
len: 13
abundance: NA

CDR3aa: CASRGLYGYTF
CDR3nt: TGTGCCAGCAGGGGACTTTATGGCTACACCTTC
v_gene: TRBV6-5
d_gene: NA
j_gene: TRBJ1-2
len: 11
abundance: NA

CDR3aa: CAWSAESVYYGYTF
CDR3nt: TGTGCCTGGAGTGCAGAAAGTGTTTACTATGGCTACACCTTC
v_gene: TRBV30
d_gene: NA
j_gene: TRBJ1-2
len: 14
abundance: NA

CDR3aa: CASSQERVTNEKLFF
CDR3nt: TGCGCCAGCAGCCAAGAGCGGGTCACTAATGAAAAACTGTTTTTT
v_gene: TRBV4-3
d_gene: NA
j_gene: TRBJ1-4
len: 15
abundance: NA

CDR3aa: CASSLRGAGSGANVLTF
CDR3nt: TGTGCCAGCAGTCTCCGGGGAGCGGGGTCTGGGGCCAACGTCCTGACTTTC
v_gene: TRBV6-6
d_gene: TRBD2
j_gene: TRBJ2-6
len: 17
abundance: NA

CDR3aa: CASSPPLIARGTDTQYF
CDR3nt: TGTGCCAGCTCACCACCGTTAATAGCCCGCGGCACAGATACGCAGTATTTT
v_gene: TRBV18
d_gene: NA
j_gene: TRBJ2-3
len: 17
abundance: NA

CDR3aa: CASSLNGAPINQPQHF
CDR3nt: TGTGCCAGCAGTTTGAATGGGGCCCCCATCAATCAGCCCCAGCATTTT
v_gene: TRBV27
d_gene: NA
j_gene: TRBJ1-5
len: 16
abundance: once

CDR3aa: CATSQLGGKKETQYF
CDR3nt: TGTGCCACCAGCCAACTAGGGGGAAAGAAAGAGACCCAGTACTTC
v_gene: TRBV15
d_gene: NA
j_gene: TRBJ2-5
len: 15
abundance: NA

CDR3aa: CASRSEPNTGELFF
CDR3nt: TGTGCCAGCAGAAGCGAGCCGAACACCGGGGAGCTGTTTTTT
v_gene: TRBV3-1/TRBV3-2
d_gene: NA
j_gene: TRBJ2-2
len: 14
abundance: once